A single sample is the source of the 14 T cell receptor beta chains below, sequenced in a study of T cell responses to AZD1222 COVID-19 vaccine. TCRdb keeps only in-frame clones here, not all; method: immunoSEQ multiplex PCR. The data contain 150,000 to 200,000 clones, 90% to 95% of them seen just once; the ten biggest clones take up roughly 2.2%. The starting material was peripheral blood, obtained on day 0 of AZD1222 vaccination. These receptors all come from an adult in good health.

The rearrangement links TRBV11-2 to TRBJ2-3, with TRBD2 identical over 10 bases. Germline V CDR1 and CDR2: SGHAT, FQNNGV. The J segment lost 5 bases and the V segment lost 1 base, leaving 6 bases of the junction unmatched. CDR3 size: 16 residues. DNA of the CDR3: TGTGCCAGCAGCTTAGGGAGCGGGGGGGCCGTAGATACGCAGTATTTT. Translation gives CASSLGSGGAVDTQYF.

J is TRBJ1-1 and V is TRBV4-3; D unclear. The germline V gene encodes CDR1 LGHNA and CDR2 YSLEER. CDR3 length equals 15 residues. V lost 0 bases and J 2 bases, leaving 10 bases between the germline ends. The CDR3 sequence is CASSQDLLGNTEAFF. CDR3 nucleotides: TGCGCCAGCAGCCAAGATCTTTTAGGCAACACTGAAGCTTTCTTT.

This chain connects TRBV9 to TRBJ1-5; 9 positions agree with TRBD1. With V trimmed by 0 bases and J by 0 bases, 16 bases remained unmatched. This CDR3 has 21 residues. Germline V gene data show CDR1 as SGDLS and CDR2 as YYNGEE. The CDR3 DNA is TGTGCCAGCAGCGTAGGGGGGACAGGGAGAATGGTTACACTTAGCAATCAGCCCCAGCATTTT. Amino acids: CASSVGGTGRMVTLSNQPQHF. The full variable domain, with the rest looked up from reference TRBV9 and TRBJ1-5, is DSGVTQTPKHLITATGQRVTLRCSPRSGDLSVYWYQQSLDQGLQFLIQYYNGEERAKGNILERFSAQQFPDLHSELNLSSLELGDSALYFCASSVGGTGRMVTLSNQPQHFGDGTRLSIL.

This chain connects TRBV7-9 to TRBJ2-3, with D uncertain. Germline CDR1 SEHNR, CDR2 FQNEAQ (reference sequence). The CDR3 totals 12 residues. Trimming took 5 bases from V and 5 from J, leaving 8 bases between them. The CDR3 coding sequence is TGTGCCAGCAGCGCCTGGGGAGATACGCAGTATTTT. It encodes CASSAWGDTQYF. The entire variable domain, with the rest obtained from reference TRBV7-9 and TRBJ2-3, is as follows: DTGVSQNPRHKITKRGQNVTFRCDPISEHNRLYWYRQTLGQGPEFLTYFQNEAQLEKSRLLSDRFSAERPKGSFSTLEIQRTEQGDSAMYLCASSAWGDTQYFGPGTRLTVL.

V and J are TRBV11-2 and TRBJ2-4; 7 bases match TRBD2. This CDR3 comprises 18 residues. V dropped 2 bases and J dropped 1; count of bases not matched to a gene: 11. Germline values: CDR1 SGHAT, CDR2 FQNNGV. CDR3 nucleotide sequence: TGTGCCAGCAGCTTATACTCGGGAGCGGGATTTGCCAAAAACATTCAGTACTTC. It codes for CASSLYSGAGFAKNIQYF.

The chain links TRBV28 to TRBJ1-2; the D is unclear. Germline V CDR1 and CDR2: MDHEN, SYDVKM. V shed 4 bases and J shed 3 bases, with 18 bases lying between them. The CDR3 extends over 16 amino acids. The CDR3 is CASSSPGEGGDYGYTF. The CDR3 DNA reads as TGTGCCAGCAGTTCCCCCGGGGAGGGCGGAGACTATGGCTACACCTTC.

This rearrangement joins TRBV2 to TRBJ1-1, with 7 bases aligning to TRBD1. CDR3 length: 15 residues. Germline V gene sequence: CDR1 SNHLY, CDR2 FYNNEI. V was pared by 6 bases and J by 4 bases, with 11 bases of the junction left unmatched. CDR3 DNA: TGTGCCAGCAGCGCTCAGGGGGGCAGGGGCACTGAAGCTTTCTTT. This encodes CASSAQGGRGTEAFF.

This clone was seen only a few times. The chain has TRBV7-2 and TRBJ1-6, with TRBD1 matching 9 bases. J was trimmed by 7 bases and V by 5 bases; bases with no gene match: 6. Germline assignment: CDR1 SGHTA and CDR2 FQGNSA. The CDR3 has 15 amino acids. DNA for the CDR3: TGTGCCAGCAGCCCCCAGGGACAGGGCAATTCACCCCTCCACTTT. It encodes CASSPQGQGNSPLHF.

The rearrangement uses TRBV30 and TRBJ2-5; maybe TRBD2 (6 bases). V dropped 1 base and J dropped 0 bases, with 12 bases sitting between them. Germline V gene lookup returns CDR1 GTSNPN and CDR2 SVGIG (reference sequence). This CDR3 is 15 amino acids long. The CDR3 region is CAWSEPDYYQETQYF. The CDR3 nucleotides read TGTGCCTGGAGTGAACCGGACTACTACCAAGAGACCCAGTACTTC.

This clone was seen once. The CDR3 loop is CASSPDTLNTGELFF. The CDR3 bases are TGTGCCAGCTCACCGGACACCCTGAACACCGGGGAGCTGTTTTTT. V usage is TRBV18 and J usage is TRBJ2-2, with a tentative D call TRBD1 (5 bases). Per germline, CDR1 KGHSH and CDR2 LQKENI. V was pared by 3 bases and J by 1 base, with 9 bases between. CDR3 length: 15 residues.

This clone occurred once. This sequence joins TRBV5-1 and TRBJ2-3; 7 bases are shared with TRBD2. Germline V gives CDR1 SGHRS, CDR2 YFSETQ. The CDR3 covers 17 residues. The J segment lost 4 bases and the V segment lost 1 base, leaving 12 bases of the junction unmatched. This chain's CDR3 is CASSLITTSVTADTQYF. The CDR3 DNA is TGCGCCAGCAGCTTGATTACTACTAGCGTGACTGCAGATACGCAGTATTTT.

J is TRBJ1-6 and V is TRBV2; TRBD1 might be the D (5 bases). Germline-derived CDR1 and CDR2 are SNHLY and FYNNEI. The CDR3 sequence is 13 residues long. The V gene lost 10 bases and the J gene lost 6 bases, with 13 bases spanning the gap. CDR3 DNA sequence: TGTGCCACCATAAGAGGGGTTAATTCACCCCTCCACTTT. Translation gives CATIRGVNSPLHF.

V gene TRBV6-1 combines with J gene TRBJ1-6; D is possibly TRBD1 (5 bases). Trimming left V 5 bases short and J 7 bases short, with 18 bases between. This CDR3 is 16 amino acids long. CDR1 is MNHNS, CDR2 SASEGT, per germline. The CDR3 sequence: CASSQGESEPNSPLHF. As DNA, the CDR3 is TGTGCCAGCAGTCAAGGGGAGAGTGAACCCAATTCACCCCTCCACTTT.

The chain employs TRBV2 and TRBJ2-7; D perhaps matches TRBD1 (5 bases). The V end lost 2 bases, the J end lost 2 bases, and 7 bases lay between the germline ends. In germline, CDR1 is SNHLY, CDR2 FYNNEI. The CDR3 loop spans 13 amino acids. The CDR3 sequence is CASSEQGPYEQYF. CDR3 sequence (DNA): TGTGCCAGCAGTGAACAGGGTCCCTACGAGCAGTACTTC.